Presented here are 16 T cell receptor beta chains from one specimen sequenced in a study of CD8 T cells in ankylosing spondylitis. For these TCRs, the target antigens are not known. General study points: What seemed typical of ankylosing spondylitis blood was a TCR beta motif built from roughly eight highly homologous variants.

TCRdb used MiXCR to reprocess the 5' RACE reads, holding one entry per CDR3 protein. The sample has 500,000 or so distinct CDR3 sequences, 5.3% seen once. The sample was blood, either unsorted or a sorted T cell fraction (not recorded which). The receptors were gathered from a male donor with ankylosing spondylitis.

This clonotype was picked up many times. The rearrangement joins TRBV7-9 to TRBJ1-6; D gene unclear. This CDR3 comprises 14 residues. Trimming cost V 1 base and J 9 bases, with 10 bases left between them. Germline loops: CDR1 SEHNR, CDR2 FQNEAQ (reference sequence). The CDR3 region is CASSLGEGGSPLHF. For the CDR3, the DNA is TGTGCCAGCAGCTTAGGGGAAGGAGGTTCACCCCTCCACTTT.

This chain uses TRBV9 with TRBJ2-6; D perhaps matches TRBD1 (6 bases). Looked up from germline, CDR1 is SGDLS and CDR2 is YYNGEE. The CDR3 is made up of 17 amino acids. V lost 4 bases and J 1 base, leaving 15 bases between the germline ends. CDR3 nucleotides: TGTGCCAGCAGCTCCCGACGCAGGGGATCTGGGGCCAACGTCCTGACTTTC. It encodes CASSSRRRGSGANVLTF.

This clonotype appeared many times. V usage is TRBV5-1 and J usage is TRBJ1-1; D is undetermined. V was shortened by 3 bases and J by 1 base, with 10 bases between the two germline ends. This CDR3 is 14 amino acids long. The germline CDR1 and CDR2 sequences are SGHRS and YFSETQ. CDR3 DNA: TGCGCCAGCAGCTCGACTCGGGGGAACACTGAAGCTTTCTTT. It translates to CASSSTRGNTEAFF.

In this sample, this clonotype turned up many times. The chain links TRBV7-6 to TRBJ2-7; 7 nucleotides line up with TRBD1. This CDR3 is built from 13 residues. J gave up 6 bases and V 5 bases, and 7 bases lay outside the gene matches. Germline loops: CDR1 SGHVS, CDR2 FNYEAQ. DNA of the CDR3: TGTGCCAGCAGCATATCTCGACAGGGCGAGCAGTACTTC. This gives the protein CASSISRQGEQYF.

The sample holds a few counts of this clonotype. The V and J genes are TRBV15 and TRBJ2-7; 13 positions agree with TRBD2. CDR3 length: 14 amino acids. CDR1 LNHNV and CDR2 YYDKDF come from the germline V gene (reference sequence). V lost 8 bases, J lost 6 bases, and 7 bases stayed unmatched. The CDR3 nucleotides are TGTGCCACCTCCCCGGGACTAGCGGGGCGCGAGCAGTACTTC. As protein: CATSPGLAGREQYF.

This clonotype appeared many times. The chain combines TRBV20-1 with TRBJ2-7; 9 bases fit TRBD1. The trim removed 2 bases at V and 5 bases at J, leaving 19 bases unmatched. The CDR3 totals 18 residues. In germline, CDR1 is DFQATT, CDR2 SNEGSKA (reference sequence). This chain's CDR3 is CSARLLRTGDPSGHEQYF. Here the CDR3 DNA reads TGCAGTGCTAGACTCCTCCGGACAGGGGACCCTTCTGGGCACGAGCAGTACTTC.

This sequence joins TRBV6-5 and TRBJ1-2, with TRBD1 matching over 7 bases. This CDR3 contains 13 residues. The V and J ends lost 5 bases and 8 bases, in that order; junction bases with no gene match: 8. Germline-derived CDR1 and CDR2 are MNHEY and SVGAGI. CDR3 DNA sequence: TGTGCCAGCAGTAACAGGGGTATGGGAGGCTACACCTTC. Its protein product is CASSNRGMGGYTF.

In this sample, this clonotype turned up many times. The genes are TRBV18 and TRBJ2-4, with 10 bases identical to TRBD2. V gave up 5 bases and J gave up 6 bases; unmatched junction bases: 4. This CDR3 contains 14 residues. Per the germline V gene, CDR1 is KGHSH and CDR2 is LQKENI. The CDR3 reads CASSSGTSANIQYF. Here the CDR3 DNA reads TGTGCCAGCTCATCCGGGACTAGCGCAAACATTCAGTACTTC.

This clonotype was seen more than once but under ten times. V usage is TRBV4-2 and J usage is TRBJ2-3; 8 positions match TRBD2. Trimming took 0 bases from V and 3 from J; bases not matched to a gene: 8. CDR1 LGHNA and CDR2 YNFKEQ come from the germline V gene. The CDR3 has 17 amino acids. The DNA of the CDR3 is TGTGCCAGCAGCCAAGACGGAGCGGGAGAGGAGACAGATACGCAGTATTTT. Protein: CASSQDGAGEETDTQYF.

At least ten counts were recorded for this clonotype. The chain is built from TRBV12-3 or TRBV12-4 and TRBJ2-7; TRBD1 agrees at 10 bases. V was clipped by 7 bases and J by 2 bases; unmatched bases: 8. The CDR3 consists of 15 residues. CDR3 DNA: TGTGCCAGCACCCCCGGGGACAGGGGAACCTACGAGCAGTACTTC. Protein product: CASTPGDRGTYEQYF.

This clonotype was seen many times. The rearrangement uses TRBV6-6 and TRBJ2-7, with D uncertain. The V end lost 5 bases, the J end lost 3 bases, and 8 bases lay between the germline ends. The CDR3 consists of 12 residues. CDR1 is MNHNY, CDR2 SVGAGI, per germline (reference sequence). The CDR3, as DNA: TGTGCCAGCAGTCCAGTCTTCTACGAGCAGTACTTC. This translates into CASSPVFYEQYF.

The gene calls are TRBV5-1 and TRBJ2-7; D is uncertain. Germline CDR1 SGHRS, CDR2 YFSETQ. This CDR3 comprises 14 residues. V was clipped by 0 bases and J by 5 bases, with 12 bases between them. CDR3 sequence reads: CASSLVGRADEQYF. DNA for the CDR3: TGCGCCAGCAGCTTGGTTGGTAGGGCCGACGAGCAGTACTTC. The full variable domain, in which reference TRBV5-1 and TRBJ2-7 provide the parts outside the CDR3, is KAGVTQTPRYLIKTRGQQVTLSCSPISGHRSVSWYQQTPGQGLQFLFEYFSETQRNKGNFPGRFSGRQFSNSRSEMNVSTLELGDSALYLCASSLVGRADEQYFGPGTRLTVT.

This clonotype was detected many times. The DNA for the CDR3 is TGCGCCAGCAGTTTTGGACTAGCGGACACCTACGAGCAGTACTTC. Protein: CASSFGLADTYEQYF. The rearrangement links TRBV5-1 to TRBJ2-7; 10 bases map to TRBD2. CDR3 length equals 15 residues. Trimming at V came to 5 bases and at J to 2 bases, leaving 7 bases not matched to a gene. Germline loops: CDR1 SGHRS, CDR2 YFSETQ.

This clonotype came up many times. This chain joins TRBV29-1 and TRBJ1-4; D gene uncertain. The CDR3 extends over 13 amino acids. The germline V and J ends were trimmed by 7 bases and 0 bases, with 9 bases remaining between them. Germline lookup yields CDR1 SQVTM and CDR2 ANQGSEA. In nucleotides, the CDR3 is TGCAGCGCCCGTGGGGCAACTAATGAAAAACTGTTTTTT. Protein product: CSARGATNEKLFF.

The chain uses TRBV6-2 or TRBV6-3 and TRBJ1-1; 9 bases line up with TRBD1. The ends lost 2 bases at V and 1 base at J; junction bases unmatched: 5. The CDR3 consists of 16 residues. The germline CDR1 and CDR2 sequences are MNHEY and SVGEGT. In DNA form, the CDR3 reads TGTGCCAGCAGTTACGCACCGGGACAGGGGAACACTGAAGCTTTCTTT. It specifies CASSYAPGQGNTEAFF.

This clonotype was detected many times. CDR3 sequence: CSAREVGNTEAFF. CDR3 nucleotides: TGCAGTGCTAGAGAGGTCGGGAACACTGAAGCTTTCTTT. The rearrangement links TRBV20-1 to TRBJ1-1; D uncertain. The CDR3 has 13 amino acids. V gave up 0 bases and J gave up 1 base, with 6 bases separating them. Looked up from germline, CDR1 is DFQATT and CDR2 is SNEGSKA (reference sequence).